The 26 T cell receptor beta chains listed next were all sequenced from one sample in a study of blood T cells in healthy people across ages. A sample-barcoded 5' primer and a J-beta primer mix were used in a second PCR of roughly 6 to 11 cycles. MiXCR, applied by TCRdb to the 5' RACE reads, yields one record per CDR3 protein. Of hundreds of thousands of distinct CDR3 sequences listed, 55% to 70% are singletons. Sequenced material: blood. The receptors were sampled from a man aged 25-45 years in good health.

This chain joins TRBV6-5 and TRBJ1-2; D remains ambiguous. Trimming took 2 bases from V and 2 from J, leaving 6 bases between them. This CDR3 comprises 13 residues. In germline, CDR1 is MNHEY, CDR2 SVGAGI. This chain's CDR3 is CASSYVWNYGYTF. CDR3 nucleotide sequence: TGTGCCAGCAGTTACGTCTGGAACTATGGCTACACCTTC.

This chain links TRBV28 with TRBJ2-5; 9 nucleotides agree with TRBD2. Germline trimming cut 4 bases from V and 5 bases from J; bases unmatched to any gene: 17. The CDR3 is 18 amino acids. Germline values: CDR1 MDHEN, CDR2 SYDVKM. CDR3: CASSSLDDLAGKGETQYF. The CDR3 DNA reads TGTGCCAGCAGTTCCCTCGATGATCTAGCGGGGAAGGGTGAGACCCAGTACTTC.

The chain uses TRBV11-2 and TRBJ2-7; D is possibly TRBD1 (5 bases). Germline V CDR1 and CDR2: SGHAT, FQNNGV. V lost 3 bases to trimming and J lost 3 bases, with 15 bases between them. The CDR3 runs 15 residues. CDR3 region: CASSFGQGLGYEQYF. The CDR3 DNA is TGTGCCAGCAGCTTCGGACAAGGCTTAGGCTACGAGCAGTACTTC.

The CDR3 coding sequence is TGTGCCAGCAGTTTAGCGGTCCCCGAGCCCCAGCATTTT. This sequence encodes CASSLAVPEPQHF. This chain uses TRBV12-3 or TRBV12-4 with TRBJ1-5; no reliable D call. V was cut by 0 bases and J by 8 bases, with 8 bases left in between. This CDR3 is built from 13 residues.

This chain uses TRBV30 with TRBJ1-3; D unclear. CDR1 GTSNPN and CDR2 SVGIG come from the germline V gene (reference sequence). CDR3 length: 14 residues. The V gene lost 4 bases and the J gene lost 0 bases, with 10 bases spanning the gap. CDR3 bases: TGTGCCTGGAATAGTTTCCTCTCTGGAAACACCATATATTTT. It yields the protein CAWNSFLSGNTIYF.

The V gene is TRBV7-2, the J gene TRBJ1-2; D is ambiguous. Germline V CDR1 and CDR2: SGHTA, FQGNSA. The CDR3 runs to 12 residues. The V gene lost 5 bases and the J gene lost 7 bases, with 11 bases spanning the gap. The CDR3 DNA reads TGTGCCAGCAGCCGCGAGACAAGTGGCTACACCTTC. Encoded protein: CASSRETSGYTF.

The chain joins TRBV2 to TRBJ2-3; maybe TRBD1 (6 bases). Trimming removed 9 bases from V and 2 bases from J, with 18 bases in between. The CDR3 spans 15 residues. Germline assignment: CDR1 SNHLY and CDR2 FYNNEI. CDR3 amino acids: CASALRGSFTDTQYF. CDR3 DNA: TGTGCCAGTGCCCTGAGGGGGTCCTTCACAGATACGCAGTATTTT.

The chain's CDR3 is CASSMTSGEPDTQYF. DNA of the CDR3: TGTGCCAGCAGTATGACTAGCGGGGAACCAGATACGCAGTATTTT. The gene calls are TRBV6-4 and TRBJ2-3, with 11 nucleotides matching TRBD2. CDR1 is MRHNA and CDR2 is SNTAGT in the germline V gene. V shed 5 bases, J shed 4 bases, and the junction held 5 bases outside the gene matches. This CDR3 region has 15 residues.

The rearrangement links TRBV5-1 to TRBJ2-1, with D possibly TRBD2 on 6 matching bases. Germline assignment: CDR1 SGHRS and CDR2 YFSETQ. The V end lost 4 bases, the J end lost 2 bases, and 16 bases lay between the germline ends. The CDR3 totals 16 residues. The CDR3 sequence is CASSPGWRETYNEQFF. The CDR3 DNA sequence: TGCGCCAGCAGCCCCGGGTGGCGGGAAACCTACAATGAGCAGTTCTTC.

This clonotype was found a few times. The rearrangement joins TRBV7-2 to TRBJ2-2; D not certain. CDR3 size: 14 residues. Per the germline V gene, CDR1 is SGHTA and CDR2 is FQGNSA. Trimming took 1 base from V and 6 from J, leaving 9 bases between them. The CDR3, as DNA: TGTGCCAGCAGCTTAGAACCCAGAGCCGGGGAGCTGTTTTTT. Protein sequence: CASSLEPRAGELFF.

The CDR3 DNA reads as TGTGCCACTCCACCGGGACTTTACTACGAGCAGTACTTC. Residues: CATPPGLYYEQYF. This chain joins TRBV28 and TRBJ2-7, with a tentative D call TRBD2 (6 bases). Germline lookup yields CDR1 MDHEN and CDR2 SYDVKM. The CDR3 is 13 amino acids. V lost 10 bases, J lost 3 bases, and 16 bases lay in between. The full variable domain, its missing parts supplied by reference TRBV28 and TRBJ2-7, is DVKVTQSSRYLVKRTGEKVFLECVQDMDHENMFWYRQDPGLGLRLIYFSYDVKMKEKGDIPEGYSVSREKKERFSLILESASTNQTSMYLCATPPGLYYEQYFGPGTRLTVT.

The V and J genes are TRBV10-3 and TRBJ1-5; 9 bases line up with TRBD1. Unmatched junction bases numbered 15, after V lost 4 bases and J lost 2 bases. CDR3 length: 19 residues. CDR1 and CDR2 from the germline V gene are ENHRY and SYGVKD. The CDR3 region has the DNA TGTGCCATCAGTGCCTCCCGAGGGCGGGGACAGGGTGGCAATCAGCCCCAGCATTTT. Encoded protein: CAISASRGRGQGGNQPQHF.

This clonotype was detected a few times. This chain links TRBV27 with TRBJ2-3; D remains unclear. The length of the CDR3 is 15 residues. CDR1 and CDR2 (germline): MNHEY, SMNVEV (reference sequence). V lost 5 bases, J lost 4 bases, and 16 bases lay in between. CDR3 residues: CASSLNGNPADTQYF. The CDR3 bases are TGTGCCAGCAGTCTGAACGGCAACCCCGCAGATACGCAGTATTTT.

The chain joins TRBV20-1 to TRBJ2-1, with unresolved D. Germline CDR1 is DFQATT and CDR2 is SNEGSKA (reference sequence). The ends were cut back, 1 base at V and 9 bases at J, with 13 bases in the middle. This CDR3 is built from 13 residues. This chain's CDR3 is CSARGLETGEQFF. CDR3 sequence (DNA): TGCAGTGCTAGAGGCCTAGAAACCGGTGAGCAGTTCTTC.

The CDR3 reads CASSQDGGIAYGYTF. The CDR3 DNA reads TGCGCCAGCAGCCAAGATGGCGGCATAGCGTATGGCTACACCTTC. The chain uses TRBV4-1 and TRBJ1-2; unclear D gene. The CDR3 is 15 residues long. The germline V gene has CDR1 MGHRA and CDR2 YSYEKL. The V and J ends lost 0 bases and 5 bases respectively, with 13 bases between them.

The rearrangement links TRBV12-3 or TRBV12-4 to TRBJ2-3; the D gene is possibly TRBD2 (6 bases). Trimming shortened V by 7 bases and J by 4 bases, and 21 bases separated the two germline ends. This CDR3 spans 16 amino acids. This CDR3 reads CASTWAGAGSADTQYF. The CDR3 region has the DNA TGTGCCAGCACCTGGGCCGGGGCGGGATCGGCAGATACGCAGTATTTT.

V is TRBV5-6 and J is TRBJ2-1; TRBD2 aligns across 9 bases. The junction had 6 bases not matched to a gene; V was cut back by 5 bases and J by 15 bases. There are 11 residues in the CDR3. Germline CDR1 reads SGHDT; CDR2 reads YYEEEE. The CDR3 reads CASSSGTSRFF. The CDR3 DNA sequence: TGTGCCAGCAGTTCCGGGACTAGCAGGTTCTTC.

This chain links TRBV7-9 with TRBJ2-5; the D gene could be TRBD1 or TRBD2 (5 bases each). The J call may be faulty, since TRBJ2-7 better matches the DNA end. Germline lookup yields CDR1 SEHNR and CDR2 FQNEAQ (reference sequence). The CDR3 length is 16 residues. CDR3 nucleotide sequence: TGTGCCAGCAGTCTAACTTACGGGACGATGACCTACGAGCAGTACTTC. Translation gives CASSLTYGTMTYEQYF.

This sequence joins TRBV10-3 and TRBJ2-1; possibly TRBD2 for D (5 bases). Germline-derived CDR1 and CDR2 are ENHRY and SYGVKD. Trimming left V 4 bases short and J 5 bases short, with 12 bases between. This CDR3 has 14 amino acids. The CDR3 here is CAISAGLADNEQFF. In nucleotides, the CDR3 is TGTGCCATCAGTGCTGGGCTAGCCGACAATGAGCAGTTCTTC.

The chain recombines TRBV6-2 or TRBV6-3 with TRBJ2-1, with D perhaps TRBD2 (5 bases). Trimming took 6 bases from V and 6 from J, leaving 21 bases between them. Germline CDR1 reads MNHEY; CDR2 reads SVGEGT. This CDR3 has 16 amino acids. CDR3 coding DNA: TGTGCCAGCAGGAGCGTAGGGATGCTGAGGGCCAATGAGCAGTTCTTC. Amino acid sequence: CASRSVGMLRANEQFF.

The chain carries TRBV27 and TRBJ2-7; maybe TRBD1 (6 bases). CDR3 length: 14 residues. V shed 7 bases and J shed 0 bases, with 13 bases lying between them. Germline assignment: CDR1 MNHEY and CDR2 SMNVEV (reference sequence). In DNA, the CDR3 is TGTGCCAGCACGTCTATAGGGGGCTCCTACGAGCAGTACTTC. Amino acid sequence: CASTSIGGSYEQYF.

V and J are TRBV12-3 or TRBV12-4 and TRBJ2-1; D not certain. Matching the DNA end better, TRBJ2-7 makes the J call doubtful. This CDR3 is 13 amino acids long. The CDR3 sequence: CASRPPGNNEQYF. The CDR3 region has the DNA TGTGCCAGCAGACCCCCTGGGAACAATGAGCAGTACTTC.

Worth noting for this clonotype: A junction end diverges from the germline sequence, so it may reflect a read error. The chain recombines TRBV14 with TRBJ2-2, with D maybe TRBD1 (5 bases). The CDR3 is made up of 16 amino acids. Germline V lookup: CDR1 SGHDN, CDR2 FVKESK. The CDR3 DNA is TGTGCCAACAGCCAAGATCTAAGGACACCCACCGGGGAGCTGTTTTTT. This translates into CANSQDLRTPTGELFF.

This clonotype occurred once. The V call is TRBV13, the J call TRBJ2-7; a possible D gene is TRBD2 (6 bases). This CDR3 spans 18 amino acids. Between the trimmed V and J ends, which lost 1 base and 1 base, there was a span of 20 bases. Germline values: CDR1 PRHDT, CDR2 FYEKMQ (reference sequence). CDR3 sequence: CASSLALGRRGVSYEQYF. The DNA of the CDR3 is TGTGCCAGCAGCTTAGCACTAGGGCGGCGGGGAGTATCCTACGAGCAGTACTTC. Based on the CDR3 plus reference TRBV13 and TRBJ2-7, the full variable domain is AAGVIQSPRHLIKEKRETATLKCYPIPRHDTVYWYQQGPGQDPQFLISFYEKMQSDKGSIPDRFSAQQFSDYHSELNMSSLELGDSALYFCASSLALGRRGVSYEQYFGPGTRLTVT.

The chain employs TRBV18 and TRBJ2-5; D unclear. The CDR3 is 14 amino acids. Germline assignment: CDR1 KGHSH and CDR2 LQKENI. V lost 1 base to trimming and J lost 0 bases, with 6 bases between them. The CDR3 protein is CASSPLRDQETQYF. CDR3 in DNA: TGTGCCAGCTCACCACTACGGGACCAAGAGACCCAGTACTTC.

Comment on this clonotype: An end of the junction differs from the germline gene, which may be a read error. The genes are TRBV20-1 and TRBJ2-1; perhaps TRBD2 as D (5 bases). CDR3 length equals 12 residues. Germline values: CDR1 DFQATT, CDR2 SNEGSKA (reference sequence). This CDR3 is CSATPDYHEQFF. The CDR3 DNA reads as TGCAGTGCTACCCCTGACTACCATGAGCAGTTCTTC.